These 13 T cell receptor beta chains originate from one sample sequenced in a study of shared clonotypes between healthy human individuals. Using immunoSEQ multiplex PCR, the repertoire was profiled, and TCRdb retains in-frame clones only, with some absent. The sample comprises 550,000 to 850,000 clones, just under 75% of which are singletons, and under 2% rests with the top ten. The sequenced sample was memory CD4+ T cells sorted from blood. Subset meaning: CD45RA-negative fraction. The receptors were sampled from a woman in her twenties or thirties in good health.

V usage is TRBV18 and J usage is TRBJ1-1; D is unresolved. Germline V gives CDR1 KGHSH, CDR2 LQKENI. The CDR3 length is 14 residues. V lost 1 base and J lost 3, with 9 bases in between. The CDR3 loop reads CASSPQNEDTEAFF. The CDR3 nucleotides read TGTGCCAGCTCACCACAAAACGAGGACACTGAAGCTTTCTTT.

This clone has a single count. The CDR3 protein is CASSLTSDITNTQYF. CDR3 bases: TGTGCCAGCAGCCTTACTAGCGACATTACAAATACGCAGTATTTT. This chain uses TRBV5-4 with TRBJ2-3; 7 bases fit TRBD2. This CDR3 contains 15 residues. V trimming: 4 bases; J trimming: 7 bases; junction bases outside the gene matches: 12. Germline CDR1 reads SGHNT; CDR2 reads YYREEE (reference sequence).

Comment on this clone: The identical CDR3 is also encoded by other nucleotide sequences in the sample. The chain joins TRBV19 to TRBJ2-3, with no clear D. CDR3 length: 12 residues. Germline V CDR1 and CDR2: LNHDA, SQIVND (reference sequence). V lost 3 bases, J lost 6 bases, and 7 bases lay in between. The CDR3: CASSIRSDTQYF. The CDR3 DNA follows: TGTGCCAGTAGTATTCGCAGTGATACGCAGTATTTT. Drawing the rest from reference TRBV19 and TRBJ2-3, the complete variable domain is DGGITQSPKYLFRKEGQNVTLSCEQNLNHDAMYWYRQDPGQGLRLIYYSQIVNDFQKGDIAEGYSVSREKKESFPLTVTSAQKNPTAFYLCASSIRSDTQYFGPGTRLTVL.

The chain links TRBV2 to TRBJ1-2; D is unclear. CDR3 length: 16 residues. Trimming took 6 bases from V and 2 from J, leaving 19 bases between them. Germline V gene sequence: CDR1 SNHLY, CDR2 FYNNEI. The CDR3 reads CASSLLAPWGNYGYTF. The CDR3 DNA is TGTGCCAGCAGCCTCCTAGCCCCATGGGGAAACTATGGCTACACCTTC.

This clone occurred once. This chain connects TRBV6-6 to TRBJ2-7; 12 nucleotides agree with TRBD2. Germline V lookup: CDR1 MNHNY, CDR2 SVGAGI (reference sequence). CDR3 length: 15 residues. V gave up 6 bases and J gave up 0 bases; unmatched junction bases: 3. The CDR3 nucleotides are TGTGCCAGCAGGGGACTAGCGGGCCTCTCCTACGAGCAGTACTTC. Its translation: CASRGLAGLSYEQYF.

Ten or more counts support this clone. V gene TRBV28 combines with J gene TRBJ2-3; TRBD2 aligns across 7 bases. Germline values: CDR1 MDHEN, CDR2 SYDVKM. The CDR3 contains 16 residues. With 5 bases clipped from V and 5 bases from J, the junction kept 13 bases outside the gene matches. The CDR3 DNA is TGTGCCAGCAGTGCCCCTAGCGGCGCCTTGGGAGATACGCAGTATTTT. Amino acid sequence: CASSAPSGALGDTQYF.

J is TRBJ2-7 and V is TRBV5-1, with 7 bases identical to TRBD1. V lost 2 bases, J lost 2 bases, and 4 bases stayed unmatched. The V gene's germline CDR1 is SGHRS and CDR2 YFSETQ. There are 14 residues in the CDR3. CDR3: CASSLGDSTYEQYF. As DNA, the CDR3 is TGCGCCAGCAGCTTAGGGGACAGTACCTACGAGCAGTACTTC.

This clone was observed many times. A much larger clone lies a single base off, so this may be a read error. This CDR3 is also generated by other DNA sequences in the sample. DNA for the CDR3: TGTGCCAGCAGCTTACAGCGCGACTCCTACGAGCAGTACTTC. Its protein product is CASSLQRDSYEQYF. The V and J genes are TRBV11-2 and TRBJ2-7, with D uncertain. V was clipped by 2 bases and J by 0 bases, with 8 bases between them. This CDR3 has 14 amino acids. CDR1 SGHAT and CDR2 FQNNGV come from the germline V gene. The full variable domain, rest sourced from reference TRBV11-2 and TRBJ2-7, is EAGVAQSPRYKIIEKRQSVAFWCNPISGHATLYWYQQILGQGPKLLIQFQNNGVVDDSQLPKDRFSAERLKGVDSTLKIQPAKLEDSAVYLCASSLQRDSYEQYFGPGTRLTVT.

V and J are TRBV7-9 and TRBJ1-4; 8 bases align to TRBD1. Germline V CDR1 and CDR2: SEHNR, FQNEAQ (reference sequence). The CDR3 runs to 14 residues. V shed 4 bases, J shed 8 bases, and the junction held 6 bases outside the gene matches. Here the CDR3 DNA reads TGTGCCAGCAGCTACAACAGGGGGGGCGAAAAACTGTTTTTT. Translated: CASSYNRGGEKLFF. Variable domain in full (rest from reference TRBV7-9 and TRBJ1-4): DTGVSQNPRHKITKRGQNVTFRCDPISEHNRLYWYRQTLGQGPEFLTYFQNEAQLEKSRLLSDRFSAERPKGSFSTLEIQRTEQGDSAMYLCASSYNRGGEKLFFGSGTQLSVL.

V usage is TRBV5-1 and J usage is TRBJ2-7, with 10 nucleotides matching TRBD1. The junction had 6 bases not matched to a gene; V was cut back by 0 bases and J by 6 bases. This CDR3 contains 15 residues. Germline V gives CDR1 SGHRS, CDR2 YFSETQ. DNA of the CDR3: TGCGCCAGCAGCTTGGGGAGGGACAGGGGCCGCGAGCAGTACTTC. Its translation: CASSLGRDRGREQYF.

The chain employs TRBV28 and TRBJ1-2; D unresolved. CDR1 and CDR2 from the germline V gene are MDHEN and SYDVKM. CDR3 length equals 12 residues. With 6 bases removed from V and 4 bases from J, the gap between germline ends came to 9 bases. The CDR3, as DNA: TGTGCCAGCAGCCCGCAGTCCTATGGCTACACCTTC. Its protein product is CASSPQSYGYTF.

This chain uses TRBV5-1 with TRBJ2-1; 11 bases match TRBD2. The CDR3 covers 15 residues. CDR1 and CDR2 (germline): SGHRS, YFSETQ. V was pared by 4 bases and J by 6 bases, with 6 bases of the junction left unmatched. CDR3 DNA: TGCGCCAGCAGCACCGGGACTAGCGGCGGCAATGAGCAGTTCTTC. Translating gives CASSTGTSGGNEQFF.

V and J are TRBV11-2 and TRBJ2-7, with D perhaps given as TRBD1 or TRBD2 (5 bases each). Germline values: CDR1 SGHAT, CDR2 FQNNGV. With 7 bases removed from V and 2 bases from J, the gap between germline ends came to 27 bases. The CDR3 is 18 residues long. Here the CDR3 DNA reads TGTGCCAGCAAACCCCTACAGGCCCCGAGTGGGAGAACCTACGAGCAGTACTTC. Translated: CASKPLQAPSGRTYEQYF.